Below are 20 T cell receptor beta chains sequenced from a single sample in a study of identical twins. TCRdb independently ran MiXCR on the 5' RACE reads; one entry per CDR3 protein. The sample consists of a few hundred thousand distinct CDR3 sequences, nearly 10% of them appearing once. The same data also contributed to another study, on yellow fever vaccine responses in identical twins.

Material for sequencing was PBMCs. The source of these receptors is a woman under 30 in good health.

This clonotype showed up many times. CDR3 loop: CATPTGLAGPNTGELFF. The CDR3 DNA reads as TGTGCCACCCCAACGGGACTAGCGGGGCCGAACACCGGGGAGCTGTTTTTT. V gene TRBV24-1 combines with J gene TRBJ2-2, with 13 bases identical to TRBD2. The V and J ends lost 9 bases and 0 bases, in that order; junction bases with no gene match: 6. Germline CDR1 KGHDR, CDR2 SFDVKD. The CDR3 covers 17 residues.

This clonotype has more than one count but fewer than ten. The chain uses TRBV6-1 and TRBJ2-2; D unclear. CDR3 length equals 14 residues. CDR1 and CDR2 from the germline V gene are MNHNS and SASEGT. Trimming took off 2 bases at V and 6 bases at J, with 10 bases between the two ends. Here the CDR3 reads CASSELFLAGELFF. The CDR3, as DNA: TGTGCCAGCAGTGAACTTTTTTTGGCCGGGGAGCTGTTTTTT.

In this sample, this clonotype turned up a few times. The chain links TRBV6-2 or TRBV6-3 to TRBJ2-7, with 7 bases that match TRBD2. V trimming: 0 bases; J trimming: 2 bases; junction bases outside the gene matches: 7. The CDR3 is made up of 16 amino acids. Germline-derived CDR1 and CDR2 are MNHEY and SVGEGT. CDR3 bases: TGTGCCAGCAGTTACTCGATTGGCGGGGGTCCCTACGAGCAGTACTTC. This gives the protein CASSYSIGGGPYEQYF.

This clonotype was seen a few times. This chain links TRBV6-1 with TRBJ2-1, with D unclear. V was cut by 7 bases and J by 2 bases, with 21 bases left in between. The CDR3 consists of 17 residues. The V gene's germline CDR1 is MNHNS and CDR2 SASEGT. The CDR3: CASTSTETGTTYNEQFF. The CDR3 DNA follows: TGTGCCAGCACCTCAACGGAGACGGGCACAACCTACAATGAGCAGTTCTTC.

This clonotype was seen more than once but under ten times. V is TRBV29-1 and J is TRBJ2-7; no clear D. The CDR3 covers 12 residues. Germline V gene sequence: CDR1 SQVTM, CDR2 ANQGSEA. Trimming pared 4 bases from V and 7 bases from J, leaving 14 bases between. The CDR3 protein is CSVAGFASEQYF. The DNA for the CDR3 is TGCAGCGTTGCCGGCTTCGCGAGTGAGCAGTACTTC.

V is TRBV5-1 and J is TRBJ2-7; D might be TRBD2 (6 bases). Germline V lookup: CDR1 SGHRS, CDR2 YFSETQ. The CDR3 totals 15 residues. The ends were cut back, 4 bases at V and 0 bases at J, with 14 bases in the middle. The CDR3 sequence: CASSLGPGLSYEQYF. Here the CDR3 DNA reads TGCGCCAGCAGCCTAGGACCGGGACTCTCCTACGAGCAGTACTTC.

This clonotype turned up a few times. This chain joins TRBV5-1 and TRBJ2-7; 9 bases are shared with TRBD1. J lost 5 bases, V lost 3 bases, and 6 bases had no gene match. Per germline, CDR1 SGHRS and CDR2 YFSETQ. The CDR3 covers 14 residues. CDR3 coding DNA: TGCGCCAGCAGCTGGGGACAGGGAAGGAACGAGCAGTACTTC. Its translation: CASSWGQGRNEQYF.

This clonotype was picked up many times. The junction shows a germline mismatch at one end, possibly a read error. The gene calls are TRBV10-2 and TRBJ1-5; 7 nucleotides match TRBD1. Germline V gene sequence: CDR1 WSHSY, CDR2 SAAADI. CDR3 length: 14 amino acids. CDR3 sequence: CASSVGGSNQPQHF. In DNA, the CDR3 is TGTGCCAGCAGCGTAGGGGGCAGCAATCAGCCCCAGCATTTT.

This clonotype was observed a handful of times. This rearrangement joins TRBV20-1 to TRBJ1-1; D ambiguous. Germline V gene lookup returns CDR1 DFQATT and CDR2 SNEGSKA (reference sequence). The CDR3 runs 14 residues. Trimming took off 6 bases at V and 0 bases at J, with 14 bases between the two ends. Here the CDR3 DNA reads TGCAGTGCCCCTGAGCTAGACCTGAACACTGAAGCTTTCTTT. Protein sequence: CSAPELDLNTEAFF.

This clonotype was seen ten or more times. The chain combines TRBV7-9 with TRBJ1-2; D gene unclear. Trimming removed 5 bases at V and 3 bases at J, with 10 bases between. The CDR3 extends over 13 amino acids. Germline-derived CDR1 and CDR2 are SEHNR and FQNEAQ (reference sequence). The CDR3 here is CASSRVGYYGYTF. The CDR3 DNA reads as TGTGCCAGCAGCCGCGTTGGGTACTATGGCTACACCTTC. Complete variable domain (other parts from reference TRBV7-9 and TRBJ1-2): DTGVSQNPRHKITKRGQNVTFRCDPISEHNRLYWYRQTLGQGPEFLTYFQNEAQLEKSRLLSDRFSAERPKGSFSTLEIQRTEQGDSAMYLCASSRVGYYGYTFGSGTRLTVV.

The chain has TRBV6-1 and TRBJ2-6, with no clear D. Between the trimmed V and J ends, which lost 1 base and 0 bases, there was a span of 1 base. The V gene's germline CDR1 is MNHNS and CDR2 SASEGT. This CDR3 has 14 residues. In DNA form, the CDR3 reads TGTGCCAGCAGTGAAGTCTCTGGGGCCAACGTCCTGACTTTC. It is translated as CASSEVSGANVLTF.

The CDR3 DNA reads TGCGCCAGCAGCTTAGATCGACAGGGGGCGACCGAGCAGTACTTC. Amino acids: CASSLDRQGATEQYF. The V and J genes are TRBV5-1 and TRBJ2-7; TRBD1 agrees at 10 bases. The CDR3 runs to 15 residues. Germline lookup yields CDR1 SGHRS and CDR2 YFSETQ. J lost 6 bases, V lost 2 bases, and 8 bases had no gene match.

Only a few counts were recorded for this clonotype. This chain links TRBV27 with TRBJ2-2; TRBD1 matches 11 bases. Germline loops: CDR1 MNHEY, CDR2 SMNVEV (reference sequence). Trimming removed 3 bases from V and 5 bases from J; junction bases left unmatched: 11. This CDR3 has 18 residues. The CDR3 loop is CASSFSWWTGGLTGELFF. The DNA for the CDR3 is TGTGCCAGCAGTTTCTCTTGGTGGACAGGGGGCTTGACCGGGGAGCTGTTTTTT.

This clonotype was observed at least ten times. J is TRBJ1-1 and V is TRBV29-1; no clear D. Germline values: CDR1 SQVTM, CDR2 ANQGSEA. With 5 bases removed from V and 4 bases from J, the gap between germline ends came to 17 bases. This CDR3 has 14 amino acids. The chain's CDR3 is CSVLGSSPGTEAFF. CDR3 in DNA: TGCAGCGTTCTGGGCAGCTCCCCTGGCACTGAAGCTTTCTTT. Variable domain in full (rest from reference TRBV29-1 and TRBJ1-1): SAVISQKPSRDICQRGTSLTIQCQVDSQVTMMFWYRQQPGQSLTLIATANQGSEATYESGFVIDKFPISRPNLTFSTLTVSNMSPEDSSIYLCSVLGSSPGTEAFFGQGTRLTVV.

This clonotype was seen more than once but under ten times. The chain's CDR3 is CASSSWSGPGQKNQPQHF. The CDR3 DNA follows: TGTGCCAGCAGTTCTTGGTCGGGGCCGGGACAGAAGAATCAGCCCCAGCATTTT. The rearrangement joins TRBV6-2 or TRBV6-3 to TRBJ1-5, with 7 bases aligning to TRBD1. The ends lost 4 bases at V and 4 bases at J; junction bases unmatched: 16. Per the germline V gene, CDR1 is MNHEY and CDR2 is SVGEGT. The CDR3 contains 18 residues.

This clonotype was counted only a few times. This chain connects TRBV20-1 to TRBJ1-5, with a possible D match to TRBD1 (5 bases). V was shortened by 2 bases and J by 2 bases, with 7 bases between the two germline ends. CDR1 DFQATT and CDR2 SNEGSKA come from the germline V gene (reference sequence). The CDR3 sequence is 13 residues long. CDR3 protein: CSARTGGNQPQHF. CDR3 DNA: TGCAGTGCTAGAACGGGGGGCAATCAGCCCCAGCATTTT.

This clonotype was detected only a few times. CDR3: CASSYGLAGVGSYNEQFF. CDR3 nucleotides: TGTGCCAGCAGTTACGGCCTAGCGGGAGTTGGGTCCTACAATGAGCAGTTCTTC. The rearrangement links TRBV6-5 to TRBJ2-1; TRBD2 aligns across 10 bases. CDR3 length equals 18 residues. The trim removed 2 bases at V and 1 base at J, leaving 8 bases unmatched. CDR1 and CDR2 (germline): MNHEY, SVGAGI.

This clonotype was observed at least ten times. V usage is TRBV28 and J usage is TRBJ2-7; tentatively, D is TRBD2 (5 bases). The CDR3 contains 15 residues. CDR1 is MDHEN, CDR2 SYDVKM, per germline. V lost 5 bases, J lost 5 bases, and 19 bases lay in between. This CDR3 is CASSGPIERVNEQYF. CDR3 nucleotide sequence: TGTGCCAGCAGTGGACCAATCGAGAGGGTCAACGAGCAGTACTTC.

This clonotype was recorded at least ten times. The CDR3 nucleotides are TGCAGTGCTAGAGACACGGGGAGCTCCTACAATGAGCAGTTCTTC. Its translation is CSARDTGSSYNEQFF. The chain carries TRBV20-1 and TRBJ2-1, with D perhaps matching TRBD2 (5 bases). CDR1 is DFQATT and CDR2 is SNEGSKA in the germline V gene (reference sequence). The CDR3 has 15 amino acids. The V end was cut by 0 bases, the J end by 0 bases, with 9 bases between.

V is TRBV30 and J is TRBJ1-2; D gene unclear. Trimming left V 2 bases short and J 5 bases short, with 9 bases between. This CDR3 comprises 12 residues. Germline V gene lookup returns CDR1 GTSNPN and CDR2 SVGIG (reference sequence). CDR3 loop: CAWSPGVYGYTF. CDR3 nucleotides: TGTGCCTGGAGTCCCGGAGTTTATGGCTACACCTTC.